Below are 21 T cell receptor beta chains sequenced from a single sample in a study of response to subunit inactivated influenza vaccine. TCRdb analysed the RT-PCR reads with MiXCR anew, one entry per CDR3 protein. The data show around 580,000 distinct CDR3 sequences, approximately 12% seen once. The specimen comprised PBMCs from blood, sampled on the day of vaccination. These receptors originate from a man over 45 who received an inactivated influenza vaccine.

This chain connects TRBV5-1 to TRBJ1-1; D is unresolved. This CDR3 has 14 residues. Trimming stripped 7 bases from V and 4 bases from J, with 17 bases between. Germline CDR1 reads SGHRS; CDR2 reads YFSETQ. The CDR3 bases are TGCGCCAGCCGACGGGATAGCTTTTTCACTGAAGCTTTCTTT. Translated, it gives CASRRDSFFTEAFF.

V is TRBV7-9 and J is TRBJ1-6; D is ambiguous. Trimming stripped 5 bases from V and 10 bases from J, with 9 bases between. The CDR3 runs to 12 residues. Germline V lookup: CDR1 SEHNR, CDR2 FQNEAQ (reference sequence). CDR3 nucleotide sequence: TGTGCCAGCAGCCGAGGCAGGTCACCCCTCCACTTT. Translated: CASSRGRSPLHF. The full variable domain, in which reference TRBV7-9 and TRBJ1-6 provide the parts outside the CDR3, is DTGVSQNPRHKITKRGQNVTFRCDPISEHNRLYWYRQTLGQGPEFLTYFQNEAQLEKSRLLSDRFSAERPKGSFSTLEIQRTEQGDSAMYLCASSRGRSPLHFGNGTRLTVT.

This chain uses TRBV7-2 with TRBJ2-1; D unclear. The CDR3 sequence is 12 residues long. Germline V CDR1 and CDR2: SGHTA, FQGNSA. Trimming cost V 6 bases and J 6 bases, with 9 bases left between them. This CDR3 reads CASRSLANEQFF. In DNA form, the CDR3 reads TGTGCCAGCAGGAGTCTCGCCAATGAGCAGTTCTTC. Full variable domain (remainder filled in from reference TRBV7-2 and TRBJ2-1): GAGVSQSPSNKVTEKGKDVELRCDPISGHTALYWYRQSLGQGLEFLIYFQGNSAPDKSGLPSDRFSAERTGGSVSTLTIQRTQQEDSAVYLCASRSLANEQFFGPGTRLTVL.

This chain joins TRBV7-9 and TRBJ2-5, with D tentatively TRBD1 or TRBD2 (6 bases each). Germline CDR1 SEHNR, CDR2 FQNEAQ (reference sequence). This CDR3 region has 16 residues. V shed 0 bases and J shed 5 bases, with 16 bases lying between them. The DNA for the CDR3 is TGTGCCAGCAGCTTAGCAGGAGGGGGGCCTCGGGAGACCCAGTACTTC. Protein sequence: CASSLAGGGPRETQYF.

This clonotype showed up just a few times. This chain joins TRBV20-1 and TRBJ2-1, with D maybe TRBD2 (5 bases). CDR1 and CDR2 (germline): DFQATT, SNEGSKA (reference sequence). The CDR3 runs to 13 residues. V lost 1 base and J lost 9, with 13 bases in between. The chain's CDR3 is CSARAVSSGEQFF. The CDR3 DNA is TGCAGTGCTAGAGCAGTAAGCAGCGGTGAGCAGTTCTTC.

A note on this clonotype: The junction differs from germline at one of its ends, possibly a read error. V and J are TRBV2 and TRBJ2-6, with a possible D match to TRBD2 (6 bases). CDR1 is SNHLY and CDR2 is FYNNEI in the germline V gene. The CDR3 spans 14 residues. Here the CDR3 DNA reads TGTGCCAGCAGAGAAGCGGGCGGGGCCAACGTCCTGACTTTC. Protein sequence: CASREAGGANVLTF.

There are many counts of this clonotype. The chain couples TRBV12-3 or TRBV12-4 to TRBJ2-3; D gene ambiguous. Trimming pared 6 bases from V and 3 bases from J, leaving 4 bases between. The CDR3 consists of 11 residues. CDR3 DNA sequence: TGTGCCAGCAGCTTAACAGATACGCAGTATTTT. This sequence encodes CASSLTDTQYF.

The V call is TRBV29-1, the J call TRBJ2-1; D assignment may be TRBD1 or TRBD2 (7 bases each). The germline CDR1 and CDR2 sequences are SQVTM and ANQGSEA. Trimming shortened V by 6 bases and J by 9 bases, and 15 bases separated the two germline ends. The CDR3 consists of 12 residues. The CDR3 nucleotides are TGCAGCGTCCAGGGGGGGGCCGGTGAGCAGTTCTTC. Translation gives CSVQGGAGEQFF.

The chain joins TRBV5-1 to TRBJ2-5; TRBD1 matches at 9 bases. This CDR3 spans 15 amino acids. Unmatched junction bases numbered 5, after V lost 0 bases and J lost 5 bases. Germline CDR1 is SGHRS and CDR2 is YFSETQ. CDR3 region: CASSLGQGGAETQYF. Here the CDR3 DNA reads TGCGCCAGCAGCTTGGGACAGGGGGGCGCGGAGACCCAGTACTTC.

In this sample, this clonotype turned up a few times. The V and J genes are TRBV5-1 and TRBJ2-2, with D unresolved. The CDR3 covers 15 residues. Germline V gene lookup returns CDR1 SGHRS and CDR2 YFSETQ. V gave up 3 bases and J gave up 1 base, with 10 bases separating them. The CDR3 coding sequence is TGCGCCAGCAGCTCGAGACTGCAGAACACCGGGGAGCTGTTTTTT. Its translation is CASSSRLQNTGELFF.

This clonotype was counted only a few times. V and J are TRBV6-5 and TRBJ2-7; TRBD1 matches at 10 bases. Germline assignment: CDR1 MNHEY and CDR2 SVGAGI. This CDR3 is 16 amino acids long. Trimming removed 2 bases from V and 4 bases from J; junction bases left unmatched: 8. The CDR3 sequence is CASSYAAGTGAYEQYF. The CDR3 DNA is TGTGCCAGCAGTTACGCCGCCGGGACAGGGGCTTACGAGCAGTACTTC.

The V and J genes are TRBV12-3 or TRBV12-4 and TRBJ1-1, with D perhaps TRBD1 (6 bases). V was trimmed by 5 bases and J by 4 bases, leaving 11 bases between them. The CDR3 has 13 amino acids. CDR3 in amino acids: CASSRQVSTEAFF. The DNA for the CDR3 is TGTGCCAGCAGTCGACAGGTTAGCACTGAAGCTTTCTTT.

This clonotype was recorded many times. The chain combines TRBV2 with TRBJ2-2; D unresolved. The CDR3 is 13 amino acids. Germline V lookup: CDR1 SNHLY, CDR2 FYNNEI. Trimming cost V 2 bases and J 5 bases, with 6 bases left between them. The CDR3 sequence: CASSEMGTGELFF. CDR3 coding DNA: TGTGCCAGCAGTGAAATGGGGACCGGGGAGCTGTTTTTT.

The chain combines TRBV4-2 with TRBJ2-7; TRBD2 matches at 8 bases. The CDR3 consists of 15 residues. Germline loops: CDR1 LGHNA, CDR2 YNFKEQ. Trimming removed 0 bases from V and 4 bases from J; junction bases left unmatched: 5. The CDR3 DNA is TGTGCCAGCAGCCAAGACAGCGGGAGTTATTACGAGCAGTACTTC. Amino acids: CASSQDSGSYYEQYF.

The sample holds a few counts of this clonotype. This chain joins TRBV5-1 and TRBJ1-5; D remains unclear. The ends were cut back, 2 bases at V and 0 bases at J, with 9 bases in the middle. CDR1 SGHRS and CDR2 YFSETQ come from the germline V gene. The CDR3 is made up of 15 amino acids. The chain's CDR3 is CASSFAVRSNQPQHF. CDR3 nucleotides: TGCGCCAGCAGCTTTGCTGTCCGTAGCAATCAGCCCCAGCATTTT.

This clonotype was seen repeatedly, ten times or more. This chain links TRBV5-1 with TRBJ2-2, with D perhaps TRBD1 (6 bases). This CDR3 has 16 amino acids. Germline values: CDR1 SGHRS, CDR2 YFSETQ. V lost 0 bases, J lost 2 bases, and 11 bases lay in between. CDR3 sequence (DNA): TGCGCCAGCAGCTTGGGAGGGGACATCAACACCGGGGAGCTGTTTTTT. This translates into CASSLGGDINTGELFF. Full variable domain (outside the CDR3, taken from reference TRBV5-1 and TRBJ2-2): KAGVTQTPRYLIKTRGQQVTLSCSPISGHRSVSWYQQTPGQGLQFLFEYFSETQRNKGNFPGRFSGRQFSNSRSEMNVSTLELGDSALYLCASSLGGDINTGELFFGEGSRLTVL.

This clonotype was counted at least ten times. The chain employs TRBV28 and TRBJ1-1; unclear D gene. Trimming shortened V by 3 bases and J by 2 bases, and 7 bases separated the two germline ends. Germline V gene sequence: CDR1 MDHEN, CDR2 SYDVKM. This CDR3 is 13 amino acids long. The CDR3: CASSFNSNTEAFF. The CDR3 DNA follows: TGTGCCAGCAGTTTTAACAGTAACACTGAAGCTTTCTTT.

Turning to this clonotype: The junction shows a germline mismatch at one end, possibly a read error. The chain combines TRBV7-7 with TRBJ2-7; D gene uncertain. Per the germline V gene, CDR1 is SSHAT and CDR2 is FNYEAQ (reference sequence). CDR3 length: 14 residues. In DNA form, the CDR3 reads TGTGCTAGCAGCATAGGCGTGGGGTCCTACGAGCAGTACTTC. Encoded protein: CASSIGVGSYEQYF. Filled out from reference TRBV7-7 and TRBJ2-7, the complete variable domain reads GAGVSQSPRYKVTKRGQDVTLRCDPISSHATLYWYQQALGQGPEFLTYFNYEAQPDKSGLPSDRFSAERPEGSISTLTIQRTEQRDSAMYRCASSIGVGSYEQYFGPGTRLTVT.

This chain connects TRBV6-5 to TRBJ2-3; D unclear. In germline, CDR1 is MNHEY, CDR2 SVGAGI. Trimming took off 2 bases at V and 0 bases at J, with 9 bases between the two ends. The CDR3 loop spans 15 amino acids. The CDR3 loop reads CASSYGPLSTDTQYF. The CDR3 DNA reads TGTGCCAGCAGTTACGGCCCCCTGAGCACAGATACGCAGTATTTT.

The V and J genes are TRBV25-1 and TRBJ2-7, with TRBD1 matching over 8 bases. V lost 7 bases and J lost 0; bases outside the gene matches: 2. Germline V gene lookup returns CDR1 MGHDK and CDR2 SYGVNS. The CDR3 consists of 13 residues. Here the CDR3 DNA reads TGTGCCAGCACGGACAGGGCCTCCTACGAGCAGTACTTC. It translates to CASTDRASYEQYF.

This clonotype occurred a few times. Given a much more abundant clone one base away, this may be a read error. V usage is TRBV6-1 and J usage is TRBJ2-7; 7 bases are a match to TRBD1. CDR1 MNHNS and CDR2 SASEGT come from the germline V gene. The CDR3 contains 13 residues. CDR3 DNA: TGTGCCTGCAGTCAGACAGGGTCTGACGAGCAGTACTTC. As protein: CACSQTGSDEQYF.